A selection of T cell receptor beta chains follows, all from one sample in a study of molecular identifiers for immune sequencing clone quantification. From the PCR reads, TCRdb called clonotypes with MiXCR, one entry per CDR3 protein. The repertoire holds hundreds of thousands of distinct CDR3 sequences, with about a fifth as singletons. Specimen: naive CD8+ T cells from blood, with Jurkat cell RNA spiked in. Source of these receptors: a human donor in good health. Some libraries in this study had Jurkat cell RNA spiked in. The CDR3 runs from the conserved cysteine through the conserved F or W. The D gene is left open where the match is weak. Clone size is given for some rows only: seen once, a few or many times, or a class if the clone is expanded.

d_gene: TRBD1
j_gene: TRBJ1-1
abundance: .
v_gene: TRBV7-9
CDR3nt: TGTGCCAGCAGCCAAGAGGCAGGGGGTTTGAACACTGAAGCTTTATTT
CDR3aa: CASSQEAGGLNTEALF

d_gene: .
j_gene: TRBJ2-3
abundance: few
v_gene: TRBV27
CDR3nt: TGTGCCGGCAGTTTGTCAGGCACAGATACGCAGTATTTT
CDR3aa: CAGSLSGTDTQYF

d_gene: TRBD2
j_gene: TRBJ2-5
abundance: many
v_gene: TRBV4-3
CDR3nt: TGCGCCAGCAGCCAAGATCCCGGGACTAGCGGGCAAGAGACCCAGTACTTC
CDR3aa: CASSQDPGTSGQETQYF

d_gene: TRBD1
j_gene: TRBJ1-1
abundance: .
v_gene: TRBV11-2
CDR3nt: TGTGCCAGCAGCGCCCCGGGACAGGGCCCTAGTGGGGCTTTCTTT
CDR3aa: CASSAPGQGPSGAFF

d_gene: .
j_gene: TRBJ2-7
abundance: many
v_gene: TRBV4-3
CDR3nt: TGCGCCAGCAGCCAAAACCCCGGGACGCCCTACGAGCAGTACTTC
CDR3aa: CASSQNPGTPYEQYF

d_gene: TRBD1
j_gene: TRBJ1-5
abundance: .
v_gene: TRBV27
CDR3nt: TGTGCCAGCAGGCCCGGACAGGGCAATCAGCCCCAGCATTTT
CDR3aa: CASRPGQGNQPQHF

d_gene: .
j_gene: TRBJ2-2
abundance: many
v_gene: TRBV14
CDR3nt: TGTGCCAGCAGCCAAGAAGTGCGTTCCGGGGAGCTGTTTTTT
CDR3aa: CASSQEVRSGELFF

d_gene: .
j_gene: TRBJ2-1
abundance: many
v_gene: TRBV7-3
CDR3nt: TGTGCCAGCAGCCCGGACATCTACAATGAGCAGTTCTTC
CDR3aa: CASSPDIYNEQFF

d_gene: TRBD1
j_gene: TRBJ2-3
abundance: many
v_gene: TRBV12-3/TRBV12-4
CDR3nt: TGTGCCAGCAGTTTATTGCAGGGGGTGACAGATACGCAGTATTTT
CDR3aa: CASSLLQGVTDTQYF

d_gene: .
j_gene: TRBJ1-5
abundance: few
v_gene: TRBV28
CDR3nt: TGTGCCAGCAGTTTACAGCGGGGGGGGGATCAGCCCCAGCATTTT
CDR3aa: CASSLQRGGDQPQHF

d_gene: .
j_gene: TRBJ2-5
abundance: many
v_gene: TRBV24-1
CDR3nt: TGTGCCACCAGTCCCCAGCCGAAGCGGGTTGGGGCGGCCCAGTACTTC
CDR3aa: CATSPQPKRVGAAQYF

d_gene: .
j_gene: TRBJ2-2
abundance: many
v_gene: TRBV29-1
CDR3nt: TGCAGCGTTGAAGACTCCAACACCGGGGAGCTGTTTTTT
CDR3aa: CSVEDSNTGELFF

d_gene: .
j_gene: TRBJ1-5
abundance: many
v_gene: TRBV6-5
CDR3nt: TGTGCCAGCAGCTACGGGGGCAATCAGCCCCAGCATTTT
CDR3aa: CASSYGGNQPQHF

d_gene: .
j_gene: TRBJ2-3
abundance: many
v_gene: TRBV4-3
CDR3nt: TGCGCCAGCAGCCAAGATGGGTCTAGGACGCAGTATTTT
CDR3aa: CASSQDGSRTQYF

d_gene: TRBD2
j_gene: TRBJ2-1
abundance: many
v_gene: TRBV7-2
CDR3nt: TGTGCCAGCAGCCTTAGCGGGACTTACAATGAGCAGTTCTTC
CDR3aa: CASSLSGTYNEQFF

d_gene: .
j_gene: TRBJ1-1
abundance: few
v_gene: TRBV5-5
CDR3nt: TGTGCCAGCAGCTTGGCCCTACCACAGGGATATGAAACTTTCTTT
CDR3aa: CASSLALPQGYETFF

d_gene: TRBD2
j_gene: TRBJ2-3
abundance: few
v_gene: TRBV4-3
CDR3nt: TGCGCCAGCAGCCAAGCACACGGGGGGGCCACAGATACGCAGTATTTT
CDR3aa: CASSQAHGGATDTQYF

d_gene: TRBD2
j_gene: TRBJ2-3
abundance: few
v_gene: TRBV10-2
CDR3nt: TGCGCCAGCAGTGAGTCGAGCGGGAGAACTGATACGCAGTATTTT
CDR3aa: CASSESSGRTDTQYF

d_gene: TRBD2
j_gene: TRBJ2-5
abundance: many
v_gene: TRBV4-3
CDR3nt: TGCGCCAGCAGCCAGGGGACTAGCGGGAGGCAAGAGACCCAGTACTTC
CDR3aa: CASSQGTSGRQETQYF

d_gene: TRBD1
j_gene: TRBJ2-7
abundance: many
v_gene: TRBV29-1
CDR3nt: TGCAGCGTTGGAGAACAGGGGTTCGAGCAGTACTTC
CDR3aa: CSVGEQGFEQYF

d_gene: .
j_gene: TRBJ1-1
abundance: many
v_gene: TRBV27
CDR3nt: TGTGCCAGCAGTTTACAGACAGAATCTGAAGCTTTCTTT
CDR3aa: CASSLQTESEAFF

d_gene: TRBD1
j_gene: TRBJ1-2
abundance: few
v_gene: TRBV3-1
CDR3nt: TGTGCCAGCACGAGGGGGCGGACCGACCACCCTTCTAACTATGGCTACACCTTC
CDR3aa: CASTRGRTDHPSNYGYTF

d_gene: TRBD2
j_gene: TRBJ2-1
abundance: few
v_gene: TRBV5-6
CDR3nt: TGTGCCAGCAGCCCTAGCGGGGGGGTTGAGCAGTTCTTC
CDR3aa: CASSPSGGVEQFF